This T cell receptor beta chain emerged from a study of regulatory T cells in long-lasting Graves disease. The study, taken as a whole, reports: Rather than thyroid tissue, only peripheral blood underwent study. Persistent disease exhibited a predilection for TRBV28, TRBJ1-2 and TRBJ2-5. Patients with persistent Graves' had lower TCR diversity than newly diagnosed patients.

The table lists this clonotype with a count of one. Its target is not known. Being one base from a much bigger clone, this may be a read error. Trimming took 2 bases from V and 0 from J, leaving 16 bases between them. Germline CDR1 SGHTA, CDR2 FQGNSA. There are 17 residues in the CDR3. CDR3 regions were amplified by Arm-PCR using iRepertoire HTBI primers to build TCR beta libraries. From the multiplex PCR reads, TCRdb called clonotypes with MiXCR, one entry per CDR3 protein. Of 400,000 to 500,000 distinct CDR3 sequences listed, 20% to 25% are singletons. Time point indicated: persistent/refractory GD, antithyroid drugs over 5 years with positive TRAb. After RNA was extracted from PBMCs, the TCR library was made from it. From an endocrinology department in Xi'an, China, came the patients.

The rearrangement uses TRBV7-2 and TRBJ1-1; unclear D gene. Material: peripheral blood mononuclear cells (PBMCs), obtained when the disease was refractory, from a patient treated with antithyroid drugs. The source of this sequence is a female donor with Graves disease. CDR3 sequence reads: CASSLWNWEKVNTEAFF. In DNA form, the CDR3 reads TGTGCCAGCAGCTTATGGAACTGGGAGAAGGTGAACACTGAAGCTTTCTTT.